This TCR beta chain originates from a study of T cells in Graves' hyperthyroidism and ophthalmopathy. This clonotype was seen a few times. Amplification of TCR beta CDR3 regions was performed using RNA transcripts as template. In the first-round RT-PCR of the TCR CDR3, the HTBI primer set was used. One entry per CDR3 protein, called by TCRdb with MiXCR from the multiplex PCR reads. The data show fewer than 600,000 distinct CDR3 sequences, 14% seen once. The source material was blood. The source is a woman in her forties with Graves' hyperthyroidism.

The CDR3 region is CATSDRGLSSYNEQFF. CDR3 sequence (DNA): TGTGCCACCAGTGATCGGGGCCTCAGCTCCTACAATGAGCAGTTCTTC. The V gene is TRBV24-1, the J gene TRBJ2-1; the D gene could be TRBD1 or TRBD2 (5 bases each). The ends were cut back, 3 bases at V and 0 bases at J, with 11 bases in the middle. Germline CDR1 is KGHDR and CDR2 is SFDVKD. CDR3 length equals 16 residues.